These 5 T cell receptor beta chains came from one sample sequenced in a study of CD8 T cells in Susac syndrome. The authors reverse transcribed roughly 0.45 to 1 ug RNA with random hexamers. TCRdb re-analysed the immunoSEQ multiplex PCR reads in MiXCR, keeping a single row per CDR3 protein. Of some 260,000 distinct CDR3 sequences listed, about 93% are singletons. The specimen was CD4+ T cells from PBMCs. The receptors originated from a human donor with multiple sclerosis.

This chain joins TRBV5-4 and TRBJ2-1; 7 nucleotides agree with TRBD1. The length of the CDR3 is 16 residues. The ends lost 3 bases at V and 5 bases at J; junction bases unmatched: 11. Germline V CDR1 and CDR2: SGHNT, YYREEE (reference sequence). The CDR3 region has the DNA TGTGCCAGCAGCTGGGGGTCAGGGGGTCTTAACAATGAGCAGTTCTTC. Amino acids: CASSWGSGGLNNEQFF.

The J gene is TRBJ1-2, the V gene TRBV6-1; TRBD1 matches 9 bases. In germline, CDR1 is MNHNS, CDR2 SASEGT. The CDR3 loop spans 13 amino acids. V lost 6 bases to trimming and J lost 6 bases; unmatched junction nucleotides: 5. The CDR3 bases are TGTGCCAGCAGCCTGGGACAGGGAGATGGCTACACCTTC. It specifies CASSLGQGDGYTF.

This chain uses TRBV5-1 with TRBJ1-2; D perhaps matches TRBD1 (6 bases). V lost 3 bases and J lost 4, with 22 bases in between. Germline loops: CDR1 SGHRS, CDR2 YFSETQ. CDR3 size: 17 residues. CDR3: CASSWQTTGSILYGYTF. CDR3 bases: TGCGCCAGCAGCTGGCAGACGACAGGATCTATCCTCTATGGCTACACCTTC. The full variable domain, with the rest looked up from reference TRBV5-1 and TRBJ1-2, is KAGVTQTPRYLIKTRGQQVTLSCSPISGHRSVSWYQQTPGQGLQFLFEYFSETQRNKGNFPGRFSGRQFSNSRSEMNVSTLELGDSALYLCASSWQTTGSILYGYTFGSGTRLTVV.

CDR3 protein: CASSQRKRAGTEAFF. In DNA form, the CDR3 reads TGTGCCAGCAGCCAGAGGAAAAGGGCGGGGACTGAAGCTTTCTTT. V gene TRBV5-4 combines with J gene TRBJ1-1; D call uncertain. Germline CDR1 is SGHNT and CDR2 is YYREEE (reference sequence). Between the trimmed V and J ends, which lost 4 bases and 5 bases, there was a span of 18 bases. The CDR3 extends over 15 amino acids.

V usage is TRBV16 and J usage is TRBJ2-4, with D maybe TRBD2 (5 bases). Germline assignment: CDR1 KGHSY and CDR2 FQNENV. V was cut by 1 base and J by 3 bases, with 10 bases left in between. The CDR3 contains 15 residues. This CDR3 reads CASSQWVEVKNIQYF. CDR3 bases: TGTGCCAGCAGCCAATGGGTGGAGGTCAAAAACATTCAGTACTTC.